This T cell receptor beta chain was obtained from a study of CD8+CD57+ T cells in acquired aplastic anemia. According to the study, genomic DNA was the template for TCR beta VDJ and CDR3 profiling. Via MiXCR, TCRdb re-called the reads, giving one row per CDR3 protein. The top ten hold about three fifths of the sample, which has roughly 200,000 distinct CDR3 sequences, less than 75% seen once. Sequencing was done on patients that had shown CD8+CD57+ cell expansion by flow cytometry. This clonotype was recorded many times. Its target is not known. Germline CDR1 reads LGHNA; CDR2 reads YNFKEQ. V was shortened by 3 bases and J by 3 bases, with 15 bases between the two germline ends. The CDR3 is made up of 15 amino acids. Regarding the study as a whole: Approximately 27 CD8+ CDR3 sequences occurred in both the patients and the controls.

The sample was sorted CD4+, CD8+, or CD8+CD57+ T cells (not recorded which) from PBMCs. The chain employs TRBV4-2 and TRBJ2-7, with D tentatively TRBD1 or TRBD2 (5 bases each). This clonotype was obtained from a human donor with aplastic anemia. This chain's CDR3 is CASSQYRDGNYEQYF. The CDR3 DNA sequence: TGTGCCAGCAGCCAGTACCGGGACGGAAACTACGAGCAGTACTTC.